Below are 6 T cell receptor beta chains sequenced from a single sample in a study of shared clonotypes between healthy human individuals. Only in-frame clones appear in the TCRdb table, and some are missing; sequencing was by immunoSEQ multiplex PCR. This sample has about 1 million clones, with about 84% found just once. Sequenced input: memory CD4+ T cells from PBMCs. The subset was: CD45RA-negative fraction. All receptors derive from a man aged 18 to 30 in good health. Some clones in this sample may be carry-over from other donors' samples.

V and J are TRBV2 and TRBJ1-2, with a weak D call TRBD1 (5 bases). V dropped 6 bases and J dropped 3 bases, with 14 bases sitting between them. This CDR3 is built from 14 residues. Germline assignment: CDR1 SNHLY and CDR2 FYNNEI. CDR3 nucleotide sequence: TGTGCCAGCAGAGGGGACTGGCGAGACTATGGCTACACCTTC. Its translation is CASRGDWRDYGYTF. The full variable domain, in which reference TRBV2 and TRBJ1-2 provide the parts outside the CDR3, is EPEVTQTPSHQVTQMGQEVILRCVPISNHLYFYWYRQILGQKVEFLVSFYNNEISEKSEIFDDQFSVERPDGSNFTLKIRSTKLEDSAMYFCASRGDWRDYGYTFGSGTRLTVV.

As for this clone: A clone one base away is much larger, so this may be a read error. Other nucleotide sequences in the sample specify the same CDR3. V gene TRBV7-9 combines with J gene TRBJ2-5; unclear D gene. V lost 0 bases, J lost 2 bases, and 1 base lay in between. Per germline, CDR1 SEHNR and CDR2 FQNEAQ (reference sequence). This CDR3 has 12 amino acids. CDR3 in DNA: TGTGCCAGCAGCTTAGCGCAAGAGACCCAGTACTTC. Translated, it gives CASSLAQETQYF.

As regards this clone: The sample has other DNA sequences that encode this CDR3 too. The rearrangement uses TRBV5-1 and TRBJ2-5, with 7 positions matching TRBD1. The germline CDR1 and CDR2 sequences are SGHRS and YFSETQ. V lost 3 bases and J lost 1; bases outside the gene matches: 3. The CDR3 sequence is 14 residues long. The chain's CDR3 is CASSSGQTQETQYF. The CDR3 DNA reads as TGCGCCAGCAGCTCGGGACAGACCCAAGAGACCCAGTACTTC.

This clone occurred a few times. The chain combines TRBV19 with TRBJ1-5; 8 bases are shared with TRBD1. The CDR3 runs to 16 residues. The ends lost 6 bases at V and 1 base at J; junction bases unmatched: 8. Germline V gene sequence: CDR1 LNHDA, CDR2 SQIVND (reference sequence). CDR3: CASRDRARGSNQPQHF. The CDR3 DNA reads TGTGCCAGTAGGGACAGGGCCCGCGGGAGCAATCAGCCCCAGCATTTT.

The chain couples TRBV5-4 to TRBJ2-3; TRBD2 agrees at 12 bases. V lost 0 bases, J lost 1 base, and 6 bases stayed unmatched. CDR1 is SGHNT and CDR2 is YYREEE in the germline V gene (reference sequence). This CDR3 region has 18 residues. The CDR3 bases are TGTGCCAGCAGCTTGGAAGGGCTAGCGGGAGGGGGCACAGATACGCAGTATTTT. Its translation: CASSLEGLAGGGTDTQYF.

This clone was seen only a few times. This chain joins TRBV7-2 and TRBJ2-3, with TRBD2 matching 9 bases. CDR3 length equals 15 residues. Per the germline V gene, CDR1 is SGHTA and CDR2 is FQGNSA. V dropped 3 bases and J dropped 6; count of bases not matched to a gene: 7. The CDR3 loop is CASSFGGRARDTQYF. In DNA form, the CDR3 reads TGTGCCAGCAGCTTTGGCGGGAGGGCCAGGGATACGCAGTATTTT. Combining the CDR3 with reference TRBV7-2 and TRBJ2-3 gives the whole variable domain GAGVSQSPSNKVTEKGKDVELRCDPISGHTALYWYRQSLGQGLEFLIYFQGNSAPDKSGLPSDRFSAERTGGSVSTLTIQRTQQEDSAVYLCASSFGGRARDTQYFGPGTRLTVL.